The 15 T cell receptor beta chains reported below all come from one sample, sequenced in a study of T cells in Graves' hyperthyroidism and ophthalmopathy. RNA transcripts were the template for amplifying TCR beta CDR3 regions. During a first-round RT-PCR of the TCR CDR3, the HTBI primer set was used. TCRdb re-derived calls from the multiplex PCR reads in MiXCR, one entry per CDR3 protein. The table lists about 340,000 distinct CDR3 sequences, approximately 18% of them singletons. The sample consisted of blood. These receptors originate from a woman between 50 and 59 years old with Graves' hyperthyroidism.

This clonotype was detected a few times. This chain joins TRBV2 and TRBJ2-2, with 8 bases that match TRBD2. CDR1 SNHLY and CDR2 FYNNEI come from the germline V gene. The CDR3 runs to 14 residues. After removal of 8 bases from V and 5 bases from J, the junction contained 7 bases not matched to a gene. The CDR3 is CASEAGVGTGELFF. CDR3 sequence (DNA): TGTGCCAGCGAAGCGGGAGTGGGTACCGGGGAGCTGTTTTTT.

The chain carries TRBV4-1 and TRBJ1-1; D uncertain. Looked up from germline, CDR1 is MGHRA and CDR2 is YSYEKL. The V gene lost 5 bases and the J gene lost 5 bases, with 15 bases spanning the gap. The CDR3 contains 14 residues. The CDR3 protein is CASSTRTPQTEAFF. The CDR3 DNA follows: TGCGCCAGCAGCACCAGGACGCCCCAGACTGAAGCTTTCTTT.

This clonotype was detected many times. The chain employs TRBV2 and TRBJ1-6, with D possibly being TRBD1 (6 bases). There are 13 residues in the CDR3. The V end was cut by 1 base, the J end by 9 bases, with 7 bases between. Germline V gives CDR1 SNHLY, CDR2 FYNNEI. The CDR3 loop is CASSEDRVSPLHF. The CDR3 DNA sequence: TGTGCCAGCAGTGAAGACAGGGTTTCACCCCTCCACTTT.

In its sample, this clonotype was seen a few times. The rearrangement joins TRBV6-1 to TRBJ1-2; no firm D call. This CDR3 is 17 amino acids long. V was trimmed by 0 bases and J by 8 bases, leaving 22 bases between them. CDR1 MNHNS and CDR2 SASEGT come from the germline V gene. CDR3 nucleotides: TGTGCCAGCAGTGAAGCAACATCATGGGGAAGGGTTAACGGCTACACCTTC. It specifies CASSEATSWGRVNGYTF.

This clonotype was counted a few times. J is TRBJ2-7 and V is TRBV5-8; D gene uncertain. The germline V gene has CDR1 SGHTS and CDR2 YDEGEE. Trimming removed 6 bases at V and 0 bases at J, with 13 bases between. CDR3 length equals 14 residues. The CDR3 protein is CASTLNHASYEQYF. Written as DNA, the CDR3 is TGTGCCAGCACCCTGAACCACGCCTCCTACGAGCAGTACTTC.

This clonotype was counted many times. The chain uses TRBV7-6 and TRBJ2-5, with D perhaps given as TRBD1 or TRBD2 (5 bases each). Germline CDR1 and CDR2: SGHVS and FNYEAQ. Deletions cut 1 base from V and 2 bases from J, with 11 bases between. The CDR3 length is 15 residues. The CDR3 region has the DNA TGTGCCAGCAGCTTAGGGCCGGGGCCACAAGAGACCCAGTACTTC. This encodes CASSLGPGPQETQYF.

This clonotype was observed at least ten times. This sequence joins TRBV10-3 and TRBJ1-2; 7 positions match TRBD1. Germline CDR1 and CDR2: ENHRY and SYGVKD. This CDR3 has 13 amino acids. The ends lost 3 bases at V and 3 bases at J; junction bases unmatched: 1. The CDR3 is CAISDRGDYGYTF. Here the CDR3 DNA reads TGTGCCATCAGTGACAGGGGGGACTATGGCTACACCTTC.

This clonotype occurred once. The chain joins TRBV19 to TRBJ1-5, with 7 bases that match TRBD1. Germline CDR1 and CDR2: LNHDA and SQIVND (reference sequence). J lost 2 bases, V lost 9 bases, and 10 bases had no gene match. The CDR3 is 15 residues long. CDR3 sequence (DNA): TGTGCCAGCTCACAACAGGGGATGGGCAATCAGCCCCAGCATTTT. As protein: CASSQQGMGNQPQHF.

The rearrangement links TRBV15 to TRBJ2-5, with D possibly TRBD1 on 6 matching bases. The J call may be wrong; the DNA end is better matched by TRBJ2-1. Germline CDR1 is LNHNV and CDR2 is YYDKDF (reference sequence). The CDR3 is 12 residues long. For the CDR3, the DNA is TGTGCCACCAGCAGCAGGGGAGAGACCCAGTTCTTC. It yields the protein CATSSRGETQFF.

This rearrangement joins TRBV4-2 to TRBJ2-5; D is unresolved. The germline gives CDR1 LGHNA, CDR2 YNFKEQ. This CDR3 comprises 14 residues. Trimming took off 0 bases at V and 5 bases at J, with 10 bases between the two ends. The DNA of the CDR3 is TGTGCCAGCAGCCAAGAAAGGGTTGGGGAGACCCAGTACTTC. This translates into CASSQERVGETQYF.

This clonotype was observed a few times. J is TRBJ1-1 and V is TRBV5-1; no clear D. Trimming took off 0 bases at V and 2 bases at J, with 8 bases between the two ends. The V gene's germline CDR1 is SGHRS and CDR2 YFSETQ. The CDR3 covers 14 residues. For the CDR3, the DNA is TGCGCCAGCAGCTTGGTTCCCGTAAACACTGAAGCTTTCTTT. Protein sequence: CASSLVPVNTEAFF.

This clonotype has a count of ten or more. The chain combines TRBV18 with TRBJ2-3; either TRBD1 or TRBD2 may supply D (5 bases each). Trimming removed 4 bases from V and 5 bases from J, with 10 bases in between. This CDR3 region has 13 residues. Germline-derived CDR1 and CDR2 are KGHSH and LQKENI. The CDR3, as DNA: TGTGCCAGCTCACAAACGAGGGGAGATACGCAGTATTTT. Amino acid sequence: CASSQTRGDTQYF.

This clonotype was counted a few times. V gene TRBV12-3 or TRBV12-4 combines with J gene TRBJ2-1; D possibly corresponds to TRBD2 (6 bases). The CDR3 is made up of 16 amino acids. Trimming removed 5 bases from V and 3 bases from J, with 17 bases in between. CDR3 nucleotide sequence: TGTGCCAGCAGTATCCACCTCGGCGGGAACTACAATGAGCAGTTCTTC. It is translated as CASSIHLGGNYNEQFF.

To note about this clonotype: A read error may explain this, as a much larger clone is one base away. The chain links TRBV18 to TRBJ1-1, with a weak D call TRBD1 (6 bases). There are 15 residues in the CDR3. Germline V gene lookup returns CDR1 KGHSH and CDR2 LQKENI. V was pared by 1 base and J by 3 bases, with 12 bases between. CDR3 sequence: CASSPLPSGDTEAFF. CDR3 nucleotide sequence: TGTGCCAGCTCACCACTGCCCTCAGGGGACACTGAAGCTTTCTTT.

This clonotype was seen only a few times. This rearrangement joins TRBV5-1 to TRBJ1-6; 9 bases map to TRBD1. V shed 4 bases and J 8 bases; nucleotides not matched to a gene: 16. Per germline, CDR1 SGHRS and CDR2 YFSETQ. There are 18 residues in the CDR3. For the CDR3, the DNA is TGCGCCAGCAGCCCGGGACAGGGATCCCTCGGCCGGGATTCACCCCTCCACTTT. It specifies CASSPGQGSLGRDSPLHF. The variable domain in full, completed from reference TRBV5-1 and TRBJ1-6, reads KAGVTQTPRYLIKTRGQQVTLSCSPISGHRSVSWYQQTPGQGLQFLFEYFSETQRNKGNFPGRFSGRQFSNSRSEMNVSTLELGDSALYLCASSPGQGSLGRDSPLHFGNGTRLTVT.